This TCR beta chain was obtained from a study of blood T cell repertoires in COVID-19. Across the whole study: Sites across the United States, Italy and Spain contributed samples from acute and convalescent COVID-19.

The age range of participants was about 18 to 100 years, with residence in about two dozen US areas. Cohort 3 recovery required two negative PCRs, clearance, or symptom resolution. The CDR3 covers 17 residues. The germline V gene has CDR1 MNHEY and CDR2 SMNVEV (reference sequence). V lost 3 bases and J 4 bases, leaving 18 bases between the germline ends. As originally analysed: Amplification with reference gene primers provided the estimates of nucleated cell counts. Sequencing used immunoSEQ multiplex PCR; TCRdb keeps in-frame clones, though not all of them. For V, J and clone size, that table is used; D and trimming come from the DNA. The table has fewer than 200,000 clones, around 80% seen once.

The source of this sequence is a man aged 45 to 65 who had recovered from COVID-19. Material for sequencing was PBMCs or T cells enriched from blood (not recorded which). V usage is TRBV27 and J usage is TRBJ2-2, with D possibly being TRBD1 (6 bases). The CDR3 bases are TGTGCCAGCAGTTTCAATCCGACAGGAACAAGCACCGGGGAGCTGTTTTTT. Protein sequence: CASSFNPTGTSTGELFF.